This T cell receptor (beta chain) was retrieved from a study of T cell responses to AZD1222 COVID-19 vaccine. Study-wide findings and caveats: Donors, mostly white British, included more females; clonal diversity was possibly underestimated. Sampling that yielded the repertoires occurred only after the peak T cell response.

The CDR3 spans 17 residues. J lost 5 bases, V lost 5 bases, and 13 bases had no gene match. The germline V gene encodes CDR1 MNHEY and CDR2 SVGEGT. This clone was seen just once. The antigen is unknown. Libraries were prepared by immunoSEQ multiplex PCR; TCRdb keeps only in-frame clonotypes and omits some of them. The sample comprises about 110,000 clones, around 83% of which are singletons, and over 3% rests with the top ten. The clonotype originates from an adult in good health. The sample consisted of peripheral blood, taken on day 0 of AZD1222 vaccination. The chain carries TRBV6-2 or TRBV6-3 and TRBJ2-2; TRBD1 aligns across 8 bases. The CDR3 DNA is TGTGCCAGCAGTCCGACCGACAGGGGAAGAAGTACCGGGGAGCTGTTTTTT. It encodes CASSPTDRGRSTGELFF.